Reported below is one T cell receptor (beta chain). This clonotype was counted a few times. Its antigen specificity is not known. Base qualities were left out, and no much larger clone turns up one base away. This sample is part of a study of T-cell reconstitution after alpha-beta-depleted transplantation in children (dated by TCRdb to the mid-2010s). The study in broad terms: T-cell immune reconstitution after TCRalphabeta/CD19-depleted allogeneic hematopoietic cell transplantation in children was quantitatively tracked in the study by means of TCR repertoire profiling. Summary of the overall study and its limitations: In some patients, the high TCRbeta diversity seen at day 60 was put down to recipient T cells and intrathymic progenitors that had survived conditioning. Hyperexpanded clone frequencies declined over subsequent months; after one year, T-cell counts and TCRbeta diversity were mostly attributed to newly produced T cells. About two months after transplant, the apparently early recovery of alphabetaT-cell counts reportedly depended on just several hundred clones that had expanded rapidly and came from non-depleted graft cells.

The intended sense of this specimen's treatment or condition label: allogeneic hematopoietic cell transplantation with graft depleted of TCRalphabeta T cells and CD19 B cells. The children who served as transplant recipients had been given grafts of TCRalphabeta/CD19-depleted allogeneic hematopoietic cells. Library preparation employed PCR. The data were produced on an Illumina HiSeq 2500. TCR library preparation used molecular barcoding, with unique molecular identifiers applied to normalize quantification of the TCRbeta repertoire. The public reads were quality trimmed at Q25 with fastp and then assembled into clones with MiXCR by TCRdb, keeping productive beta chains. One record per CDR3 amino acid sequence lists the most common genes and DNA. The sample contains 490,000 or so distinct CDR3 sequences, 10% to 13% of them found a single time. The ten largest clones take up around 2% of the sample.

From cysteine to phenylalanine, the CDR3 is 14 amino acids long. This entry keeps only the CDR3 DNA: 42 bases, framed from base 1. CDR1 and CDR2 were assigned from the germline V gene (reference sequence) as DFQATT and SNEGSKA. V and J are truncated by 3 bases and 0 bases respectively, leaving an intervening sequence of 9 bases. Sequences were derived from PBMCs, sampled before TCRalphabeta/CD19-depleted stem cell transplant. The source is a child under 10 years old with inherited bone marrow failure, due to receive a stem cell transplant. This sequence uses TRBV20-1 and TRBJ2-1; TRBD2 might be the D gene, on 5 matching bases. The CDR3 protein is CSARFSGSYNEQFF. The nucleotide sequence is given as TGCAGTGCTAGGTTCAGCGGCTCCTACAATGAGCAGTTCTTC.